This TCR beta chain was recovered during a study of T-cell memory formation after mild COVID-19. TCRdb re-analysed the 5' RACE reads in MiXCR, keeping a single row per CDR3 protein. The sample records around 300,000 distinct CDR3 sequences, 15% to 20% being singletons. This CDR3 comprises 17 residues. After removal of 1 base from V and 4 bases from J, the junction contained 11 bases not matched to a gene. From germline, CDR1 is SGHNT and CDR2 YYREEE (reference sequence). For this clonotype: What it binds is unknown.

Study results and caveats: Researchers report contracting CD4+ clones mostly in CM and EM, with CD8+ clones in EMRA.

Sequencing was performed on PBMCs or a T cell subset sorted from them (not recorded which). The chain carries TRBV5-4 and TRBJ2-3, with TRBD2 matching 8 bases. The source is a man aged 18 to 29 who had mild COVID-19 (a few samples of this study predate the infection). Cell type and time point are not known. CDR3: CASSLSGGPLTADTQYF. CDR3 in DNA: TGTGCCAGCAGCTTGTCGGGGGGGCCCCTCACGGCAGATACGCAGTATTTT. The complete variable domain, with remaining parts taken from reference TRBV5-4 and TRBJ2-3, reads ETGVTQSPTHLIKTRGQQVTLRCSSQSGHNTVSWYQQALGQGPQFIFQYYREEENGRGNFPPRFSGLQFPNYSSELNVNALELDDSALYLCASSLSGGPLTADTQYFGPGTRLTVL.